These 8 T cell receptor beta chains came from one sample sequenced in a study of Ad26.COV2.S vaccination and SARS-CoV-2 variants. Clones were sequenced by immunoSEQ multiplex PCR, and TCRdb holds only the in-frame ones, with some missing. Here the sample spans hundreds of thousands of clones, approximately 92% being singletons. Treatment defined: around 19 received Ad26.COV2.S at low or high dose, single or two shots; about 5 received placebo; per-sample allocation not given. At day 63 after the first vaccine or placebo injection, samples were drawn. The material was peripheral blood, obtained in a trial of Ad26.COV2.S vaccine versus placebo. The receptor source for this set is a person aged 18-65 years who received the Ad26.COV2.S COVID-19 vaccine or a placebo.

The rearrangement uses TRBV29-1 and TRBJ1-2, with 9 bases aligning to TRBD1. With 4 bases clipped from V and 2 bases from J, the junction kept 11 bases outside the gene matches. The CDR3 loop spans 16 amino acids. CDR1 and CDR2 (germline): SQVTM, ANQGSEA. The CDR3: CSVVPYDRGSNYGYTF. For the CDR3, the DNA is TGCAGCGTTGTTCCATACGACAGGGGGTCGAACTATGGCTACACCTTC. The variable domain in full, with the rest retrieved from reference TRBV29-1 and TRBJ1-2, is SAVISQKPSRDICQRGTSLTIQCQVDSQVTMMFWYRQQPGQSLTLIATANQGSEATYESGFVIDKFPISRPNLTFSTLTVSNMSPEDSSIYLCSVVPYDRGSNYGYTFGSGTRLTVV.

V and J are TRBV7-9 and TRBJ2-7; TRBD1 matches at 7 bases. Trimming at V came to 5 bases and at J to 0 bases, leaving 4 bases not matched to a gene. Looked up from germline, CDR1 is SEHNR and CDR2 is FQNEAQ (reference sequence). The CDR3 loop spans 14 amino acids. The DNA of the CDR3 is TGTGCCAGCAGCAGTGACAGGGACTCCTACGAGCAGTACTTC. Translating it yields CASSSDRDSYEQYF.

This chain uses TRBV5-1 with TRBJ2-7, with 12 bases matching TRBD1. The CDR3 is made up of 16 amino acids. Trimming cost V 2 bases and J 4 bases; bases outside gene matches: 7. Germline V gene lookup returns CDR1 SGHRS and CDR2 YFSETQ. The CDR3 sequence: CASSFSGTGGGYEQYF. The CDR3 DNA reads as TGCGCCAGCAGCTTTTCCGGGACAGGGGGCGGGTACGAGCAGTACTTC. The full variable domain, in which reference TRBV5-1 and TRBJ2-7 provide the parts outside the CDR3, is KAGVTQTPRYLIKTRGQQVTLSCSPISGHRSVSWYQQTPGQGLQFLFEYFSETQRNKGNFPGRFSGRQFSNSRSEMNVSTLELGDSALYLCASSFSGTGGGYEQYFGPGTRLTVT.

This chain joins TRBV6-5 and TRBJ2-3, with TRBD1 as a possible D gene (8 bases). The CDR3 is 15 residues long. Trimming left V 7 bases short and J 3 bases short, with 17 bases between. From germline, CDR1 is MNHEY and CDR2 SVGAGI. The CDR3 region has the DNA TGTGCCAGCAAACATGGACAGGGAGGGACAGATACGCAGTATTTT. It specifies CASKHGQGGTDTQYF.

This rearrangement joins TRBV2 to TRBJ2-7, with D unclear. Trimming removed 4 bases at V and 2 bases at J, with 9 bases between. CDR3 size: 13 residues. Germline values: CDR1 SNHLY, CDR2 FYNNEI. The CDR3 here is CASSVQPTYEQYF. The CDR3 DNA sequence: TGTGCCAGCAGTGTACAGCCGACCTACGAGCAGTACTTC.

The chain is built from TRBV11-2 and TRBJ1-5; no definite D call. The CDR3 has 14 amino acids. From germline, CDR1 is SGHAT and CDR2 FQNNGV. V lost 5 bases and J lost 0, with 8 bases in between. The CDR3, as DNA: TGTGCCAGCAGCGGGATGTATAGCAATCAGCCCCAGCATTTT. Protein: CASSGMYSNQPQHF.

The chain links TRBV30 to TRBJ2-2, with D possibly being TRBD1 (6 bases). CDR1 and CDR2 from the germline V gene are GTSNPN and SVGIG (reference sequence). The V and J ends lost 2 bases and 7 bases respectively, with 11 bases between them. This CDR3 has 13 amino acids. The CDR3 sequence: CAWSRQVGGELFF. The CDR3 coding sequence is TGTGCCTGGAGTCGACAGGTCGGCGGGGAGCTGTTTTTT.

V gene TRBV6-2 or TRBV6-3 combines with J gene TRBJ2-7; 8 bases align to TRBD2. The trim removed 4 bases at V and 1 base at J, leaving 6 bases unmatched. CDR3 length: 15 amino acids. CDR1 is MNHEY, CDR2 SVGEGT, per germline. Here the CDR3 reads CASSSAGGSSYEQYF. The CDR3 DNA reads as TGTGCCAGCAGTTCGGCGGGGGGATCTTCCTACGAGCAGTACTTC.